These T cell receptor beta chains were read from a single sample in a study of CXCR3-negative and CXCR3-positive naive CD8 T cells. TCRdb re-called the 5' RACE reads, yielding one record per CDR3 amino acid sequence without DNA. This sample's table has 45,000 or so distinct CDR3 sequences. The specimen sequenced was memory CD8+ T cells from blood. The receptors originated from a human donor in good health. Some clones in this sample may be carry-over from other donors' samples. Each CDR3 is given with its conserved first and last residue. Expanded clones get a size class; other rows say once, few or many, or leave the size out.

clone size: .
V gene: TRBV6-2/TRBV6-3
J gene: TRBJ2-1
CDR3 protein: CASRVYNEQFF

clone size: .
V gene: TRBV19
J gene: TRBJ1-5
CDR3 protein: CASSGQGAGQPQHF

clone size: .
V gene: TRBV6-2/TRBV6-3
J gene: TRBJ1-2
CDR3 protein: CASSPLGLAGYTF

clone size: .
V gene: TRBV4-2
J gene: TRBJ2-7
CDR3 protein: CASSQEFSGGSYEQYF

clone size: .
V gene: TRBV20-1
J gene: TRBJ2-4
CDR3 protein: CSARGTNRNIQYF

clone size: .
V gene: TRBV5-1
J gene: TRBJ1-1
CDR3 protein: CASSLVRLGGTEAFF

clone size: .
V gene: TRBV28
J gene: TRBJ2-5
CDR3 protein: CASSPGEQETQYF

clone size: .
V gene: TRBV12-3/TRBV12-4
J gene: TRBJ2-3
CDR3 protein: CASSFLGSDTQYF

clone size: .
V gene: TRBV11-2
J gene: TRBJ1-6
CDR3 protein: CASSLLLGNSPLHF

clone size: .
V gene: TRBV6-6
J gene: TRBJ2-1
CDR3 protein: CASSYSGLDEQFF

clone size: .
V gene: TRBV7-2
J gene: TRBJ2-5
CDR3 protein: CASSHAQETQYF

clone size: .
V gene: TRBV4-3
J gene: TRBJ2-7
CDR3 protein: CASSQGPAGGYEQYF

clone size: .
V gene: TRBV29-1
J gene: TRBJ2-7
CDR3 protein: CSATAGGYYEQYF

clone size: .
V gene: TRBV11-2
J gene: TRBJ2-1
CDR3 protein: CASSLLGSSYNEQFF

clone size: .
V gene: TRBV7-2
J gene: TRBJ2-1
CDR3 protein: CASSLGVAGREQFF

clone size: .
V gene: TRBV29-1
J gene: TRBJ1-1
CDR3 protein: CSAEPTGEAFF

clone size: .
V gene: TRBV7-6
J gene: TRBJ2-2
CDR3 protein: CASRRYTGELFF

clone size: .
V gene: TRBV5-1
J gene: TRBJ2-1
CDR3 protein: CASSPSDGSAYNEQFF

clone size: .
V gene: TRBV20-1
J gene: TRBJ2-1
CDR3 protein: CSAGTYDSNEQFF

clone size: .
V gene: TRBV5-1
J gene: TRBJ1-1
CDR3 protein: CASSYPAMNTEAFF

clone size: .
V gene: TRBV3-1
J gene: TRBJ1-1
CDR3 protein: CASSQVVQVQWNTEAFF

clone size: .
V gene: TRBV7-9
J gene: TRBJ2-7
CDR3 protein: CASSPAGTDRMEQYF

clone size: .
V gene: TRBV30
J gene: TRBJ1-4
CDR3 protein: CAWMTDEKLFF

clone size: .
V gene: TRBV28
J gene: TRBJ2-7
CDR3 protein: CASSFSTGTYEQYF

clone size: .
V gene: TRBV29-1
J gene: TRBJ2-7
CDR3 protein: CSVETGNYEQYF

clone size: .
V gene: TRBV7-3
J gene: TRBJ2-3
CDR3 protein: CASSLTSGITDTQYF

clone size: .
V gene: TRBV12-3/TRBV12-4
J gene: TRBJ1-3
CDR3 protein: CASSTIYTGANSGNTIYF

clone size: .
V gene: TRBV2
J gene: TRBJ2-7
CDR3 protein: CASGGSVGYEQYF

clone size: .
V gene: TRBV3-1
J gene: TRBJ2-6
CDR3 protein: CASSLSGTAPAGANVLTF

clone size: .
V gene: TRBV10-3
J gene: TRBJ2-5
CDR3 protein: CAISDFEETQYF

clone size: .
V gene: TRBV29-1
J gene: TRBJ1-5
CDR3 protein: CSVVWENGDQPQHF

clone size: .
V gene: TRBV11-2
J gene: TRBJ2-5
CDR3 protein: CASSLEVGEETQYF

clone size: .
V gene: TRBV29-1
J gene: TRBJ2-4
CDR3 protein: CSVEDQGNIQYF

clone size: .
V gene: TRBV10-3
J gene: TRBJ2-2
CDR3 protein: CAILKWTSGRATGELFF

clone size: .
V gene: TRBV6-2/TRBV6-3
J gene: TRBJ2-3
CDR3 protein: CASTHLGAPADTQYF

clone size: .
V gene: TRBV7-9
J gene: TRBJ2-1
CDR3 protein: CASSLSGTNFF

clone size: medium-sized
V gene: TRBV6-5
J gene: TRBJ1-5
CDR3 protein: CASSPGWGNQPQHF

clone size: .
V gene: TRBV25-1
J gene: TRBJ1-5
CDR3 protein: CATSGGGSNQPQHF

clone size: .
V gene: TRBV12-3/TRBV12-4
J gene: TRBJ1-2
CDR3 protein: CASSLKAPNYGYTF

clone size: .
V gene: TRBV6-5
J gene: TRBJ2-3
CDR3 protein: CASSPLAGGTDTQYF

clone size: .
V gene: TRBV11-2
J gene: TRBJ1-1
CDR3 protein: CASSLQQGMNTEAFF

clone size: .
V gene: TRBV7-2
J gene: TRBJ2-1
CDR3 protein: CAALEERGGGNEQFF

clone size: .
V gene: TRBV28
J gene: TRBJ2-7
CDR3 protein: CASSSPGYEQYF

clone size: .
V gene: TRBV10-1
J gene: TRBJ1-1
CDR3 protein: CASSDGGHTEAFF

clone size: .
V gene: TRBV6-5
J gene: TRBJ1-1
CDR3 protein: CASSYSPPIGTEAFF

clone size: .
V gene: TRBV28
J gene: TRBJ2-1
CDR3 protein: CASSFSDEQFF

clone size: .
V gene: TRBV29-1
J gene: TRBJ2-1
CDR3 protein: CSVIFDPAEFF

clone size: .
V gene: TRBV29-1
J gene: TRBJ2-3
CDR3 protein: CSVVTSGSVADTQYF

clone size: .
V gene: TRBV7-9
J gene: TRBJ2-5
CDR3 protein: CASSLGLETQYF

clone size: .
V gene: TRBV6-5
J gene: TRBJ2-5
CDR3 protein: CASPGTGSETQYF

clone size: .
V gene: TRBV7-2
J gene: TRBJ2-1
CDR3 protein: CASSLFPSGTYNEQFF